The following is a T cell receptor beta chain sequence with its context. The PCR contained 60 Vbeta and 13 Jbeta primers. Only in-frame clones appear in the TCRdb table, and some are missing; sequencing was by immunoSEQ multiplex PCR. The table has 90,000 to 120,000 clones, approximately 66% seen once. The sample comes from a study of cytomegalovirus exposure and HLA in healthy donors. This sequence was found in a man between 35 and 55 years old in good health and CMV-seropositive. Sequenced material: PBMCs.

This CDR3 is CASSISGSTGELFF. The CDR3 region has the DNA TGTGCCAGTAGTATATCCGGGTCCACCGGGGAGCTGTTTTTT. The rearrangement uses TRBV19 and TRBJ2-2; D is uncertain. Germline V gene sequence: CDR1 LNHDA, CDR2 SQIVND (reference sequence). Trimming took off 2 bases at V and 4 bases at J, with 8 bases between the two ends. CDR3 length: 14 amino acids.